This T cell receptor beta chain was identified during a study of T cell changes during pregnancy in multiple sclerosis. The CDR3 is 13 amino acids. V was clipped by 0 bases and J by 7 bases, with 6 bases between them. The germline gives CDR1 MDHEN, CDR2 SYDVKM. Libraries were prepared by immunoSEQ multiplex PCR; TCRdb keeps only in-frame clonotypes and omits some of them. The table shows approximately 70,000 clones, with 80% to 95% occurring only once. The receptor's source is a female donor in good health, enrolled as a control in a pregnancy study. V gene TRBV28 combines with J gene TRBJ2-2; D not certain. The specimen was peripheral blood, collected in the first trimester of pregnancy. CDR3: CASSLWANGELFF. CDR3 sequence (DNA): TGTGCCAGCAGTTTATGGGCCAACGGGGAGCTGTTTTTT.